A single sample is the source of the 28 T cell receptor beta chains below, sequenced in a study of blood T cell repertoires in COVID-19 (dated by TCRdb to 2020 to 2021). Libraries were built with the immunoSEQ multiplex PCR assay. The source is immuneACCESS, and TCRdb retained only in-frame sequences with V and J called. Part of the clones is not carried over; for the studies checked, unresolved V genes explain less than half of this, and the remainder is unexplained. The table for this sample lists about 220,000 clones; 80% to 85% of them were counted only once. Less than 6% of the sample is taken by the ten largest. Source material: peripheral blood. These receptors came from a woman between 65 and 79 years old with COVID-19, enrolled during active disease.

This clone was counted only a few times. CDR3 protein: CASGSGQGVTDTQYF. As DNA, the CDR3 is TGTGCTAGTGGCTCGGGACAGGGGGTCACAGATACGCAGTATTTT. The chain links TRBV12-5 to TRBJ2-3, with 11 bases fitting TRBD1. Germline V gene lookup returns CDR1 LGHNT and CDR2 FRNRAP. The CDR3 covers 15 residues. Losses at the gene ends were 6 bases for V and 2 bases for J; bases not matched to a gene: 4.

This clone is a singleton in its sample. In the same sample, other DNA sequences code for this CDR3. The V call is TRBV19, the J call TRBJ1-5, with 11 bases aligning to TRBD1. The ends lost 5 bases at V and 1 base at J; junction bases unmatched: 13. From germline, CDR1 is LNHDA and CDR2 SQIVND (reference sequence). This CDR3 is 19 amino acids long. The CDR3 reads CASSLGPGQGVGSNQPQHF. The DNA for the CDR3 is TGTGCCAGTAGTTTAGGTCCGGGACAGGGGGTTGGGAGCAATCAGCCCCAGCATTTT.

The genes are TRBV6-5 and TRBJ1-2, with a weak D call TRBD1 (5 bases). Germline V lookup: CDR1 MNHEY, CDR2 SVGAGI. Trimming pared 5 bases from V and 5 bases from J, leaving 18 bases between. This CDR3 spans 15 amino acids. For the CDR3, the DNA is TGTGCCAGCAGTCCCCGGGACCTAGCGTCTTATGGCTACACCTTC. Protein: CASSPRDLASYGYTF.

V usage is TRBV6-5 and J usage is TRBJ1-2, with 9 nucleotides matching TRBD1. Trimming took 6 bases from V and 7 from J; bases not matched to a gene: 9. The germline CDR1 and CDR2 sequences are MNHEY and SVGAGI. The CDR3 is made up of 14 amino acids. CDR3 coding DNA: TGTGCCAGCAGCGCCGGGACAGGGTCTCTTGGCTACACCTTC. Amino acid sequence: CASSAGTGSLGYTF.

V usage is TRBV3-1 (or the pseudogene TRBV3-2) and J usage is TRBJ1-1; 7 nucleotides align to TRBD1. Germline CDR1 LGHDT, CDR2 YNNKEL (reference sequence). The CDR3 contains 14 residues. With V trimmed by 3 bases and J by 9 bases, 10 bases remained unmatched. The CDR3 sequence is CASSQNRDSPKAFF. CDR3 DNA: TGTGCCAGCAGCCAGAACCGGGACAGTCCAAAAGCTTTCTTT.

The rearrangement links TRBV30 to TRBJ2-7; no firm D call. The length of the CDR3 is 15 residues. Looked up from germline, CDR1 is GTSNPN and CDR2 is SVGIG (reference sequence). Trimming removed 3 bases at V and 2 bases at J, with 17 bases between. As DNA, the CDR3 is TGTGCCTGGAGCCCATCAAATTTGGCTGCCTACGAGCAGTACTTC. Protein sequence: CAWSPSNLAAYEQYF.

This clone showed up just a few times. V and J are TRBV5-6 and TRBJ1-2; D is possibly TRBD1 (5 bases). The CDR3 length is 14 residues. V lost 4 bases and J 4 bases, leaving 14 bases between the germline ends. The germline CDR1 and CDR2 sequences are SGHDT and YYEEEE. CDR3 region: CASSPWGGFYGYTF. In nucleotides, the CDR3 is TGTGCCAGCAGCCCCTGGGGGGGTTTCTATGGCTACACCTTC.

The rearrangement joins TRBV6-2 or TRBV6-3 to TRBJ1-1, with D hard to call. Germline assignment: CDR1 MNHEY and CDR2 SVGEGT. V lost 2 bases and J lost 0, with 7 bases in between. This CDR3 is built from 14 residues. The CDR3 DNA follows: TGTGCCAGCAGTTACCCGGGATTGAACACTGAAGCTTTCTTT. Its translation is CASSYPGLNTEAFF.

The chain has TRBV28 and TRBJ1-1; maybe TRBD1 (6 bases). Looked up from germline, CDR1 is MDHEN and CDR2 is SYDVKM. The CDR3 consists of 15 residues. V was trimmed by 6 bases and J by 1 base, leaving 15 bases between them. The CDR3 coding sequence is TGTGCCAGCAGACCGGGATCACAGGGGAACACTGAAGCTTTCTTT. Its translation: CASRPGSQGNTEAFF.

The CDR3: CSVDNQGSNEKLFF. Written as DNA, the CDR3 is TGCAGCGTTGATAACCAGGGGAGCAATGAAAAACTGTTTTTT. V and J are TRBV29-1 and TRBJ1-4; TRBD1 is a possible D gene (6 bases). The CDR3 sequence is 14 residues long. Germline CDR1 is SQVTM and CDR2 is ANQGSEA. With 3 bases removed from V and 5 bases from J, the gap between germline ends came to 13 bases.

The chain recombines TRBV28 with TRBJ2-2; TRBD1 matches at 9 bases. The CDR3 is 15 amino acids. The germline V gene encodes CDR1 MDHEN and CDR2 SYDVKM. Trimming took 5 bases from V and 10 from J; bases not matched to a gene: 11. The CDR3 DNA reads TGTGCCAGCAGTCCTCCGGGACAGGGTAGCCAGGAGCTGTTTTTT. Protein sequence: CASSPPGQGSQELFF.

J is TRBJ1-1 and V is TRBV3-1 (or the pseudogene TRBV3-2), with D hard to call. The CDR3 is 16 residues long. The V end lost 4 bases, the J end lost 2 bases, and 17 bases lay between the germline ends. Germline V gene sequence: CDR1 LGHDT, CDR2 YNNKEL (reference sequence). CDR3 sequence (DNA): TGTGCCAGCAGCCCGGAGGGCCTATTGAGCAACACTGAAGCTTTCTTT. It is translated as CASSPEGLLSNTEAFF.

V usage is TRBV3-1 (or the pseudogene TRBV3-2) and J usage is TRBJ1-3; weak D call: TRBD1 (5 bases). The CDR3 has 13 amino acids. V dropped 9 bases and J dropped 5 bases, with 14 bases sitting between them. The V gene's germline CDR1 is LGHDT and CDR2 YNNKEL (reference sequence). The CDR3: CASAGHFRNTIYF. The DNA of the CDR3 is TGTGCCAGTGCCGGACATTTTCGAAACACCATATATTTT.

The chain couples TRBV7-9 to TRBJ1-5; 7 bases align to TRBD1. The CDR3 contains 16 residues. Trimming cost V 5 bases and J 1 base; bases outside gene matches: 8. CDR1 is SEHNR and CDR2 is FQNEAQ in the germline V gene (reference sequence). The DNA for the CDR3 is TGTGCCAGCAGCCAACTGACAGGGATGAGCAATCAGCCCCAGCATTTT. Translation gives CASSQLTGMSNQPQHF.

The V call is TRBV7-2, the J call TRBJ2-5, with 9 bases lining up with TRBD2. Germline-derived CDR1 and CDR2 are SGHTA and FQGNSA. The ends lost 1 base at V and 4 bases at J; junction bases unmatched: 4. The CDR3 sequence is 15 residues long. Written as DNA, the CDR3 is TGTGCCAGCAGCTTAGAGGCACTAGCGGGAGAGACCCAGTACTTC. It encodes CASSLEALAGETQYF.

The chain carries TRBV19 and TRBJ2-6; perhaps TRBD2 as D (5 bases). Trimming removed 4 bases at V and 0 bases at J, with 19 bases between. Germline CDR1 is LNHDA and CDR2 is SQIVND (reference sequence). The CDR3 consists of 19 residues. CDR3 sequence reads: CASSTFGERGASGANVLTF. The CDR3, as DNA: TGTGCCAGTAGTACCTTCGGGGAGAGAGGAGCCTCTGGGGCCAACGTCCTGACTTTC.

The chain links TRBV28 to TRBJ2-3; no clear D gene. CDR1 MDHEN and CDR2 SYDVKM come from the germline V gene. V was shortened by 6 bases and J by 6 bases, with 10 bases between the two germline ends. This CDR3 has 12 residues. In DNA form, the CDR3 reads TGTGCCAGCAGCCCCAATTTGGATACGCAGTATTTT. Residues: CASSPNLDTQYF.

The chain couples TRBV11-2 to TRBJ2-1, with 7 positions matching TRBD2. Germline V gives CDR1 SGHAT, CDR2 FQNNGV. Trimming at V came to 3 bases and at J to 6 bases, leaving 5 bases not matched to a gene. This CDR3 region has 14 residues. Here the CDR3 reads CASSFFAGVNEQFF. The CDR3 DNA is TGTGCCAGCAGCTTCTTTGCGGGAGTCAATGAGCAGTTCTTC.

This clone was observed many times. This chain uses TRBV6-2 or TRBV6-3 with TRBJ2-4; TRBD2 might be the D (6 bases). The CDR3 is 19 amino acids. Trimming took off 2 bases at V and 0 bases at J, with 20 bases between the two ends. Looked up from germline, CDR1 is MNHEY and CDR2 is SVGEGT. The CDR3 nucleotides read TGTGCCAGCAGTTACAGAGGATCTAGCGTCAAGGAAGCCAAAAACATTCAGTACTTC. This codes for CASSYRGSSVKEAKNIQYF.

The chain is built from TRBV6-1 and TRBJ2-1; TRBD2 is a possible D gene (6 bases). The CDR3 has 17 residues. The germline V gene encodes CDR1 MNHNS and CDR2 SASEGT. With 0 bases removed from V and 4 bases from J, the gap between germline ends came to 16 bases. In nucleotides, the CDR3 is TGTGCCAGCAGTGAAGCGCGGGGTGGGAGCTCATACAATGAGCAGTTCTTC. Its protein is CASSEARGGSSYNEQFF.

This rearrangement joins TRBV4-3 to TRBJ1-2; TRBD1 agrees at 9 bases. The junction had 5 bases not matched to a gene; V was cut back by 3 bases and J by 3 bases. This CDR3 has 15 residues. The V gene's germline CDR1 is LGHNA and CDR2 YSLEER. Here the CDR3 reads CASSQGQGGHYGYTF. CDR3 sequence (DNA): TGCGCCAGCAGCCAGGGACAGGGCGGCCACTATGGCTACACCTTC.

The V gene is TRBV11-2, the J gene TRBJ2-1; 8 nucleotides agree with TRBD2. Trimming cost V 1 base and J 7 bases; bases outside gene matches: 9. The CDR3 is made up of 16 amino acids. The germline V gene encodes CDR1 SGHAT and CDR2 FQNNGV. CDR3 residues: CASSLVGTRAFNEQFF. For the CDR3, the DNA is TGTGCCAGCAGCTTAGTTGGGACTAGGGCGTTTAATGAGCAGTTCTTC.

This chain links TRBV5-4 with TRBJ1-6, with D perhaps matching TRBD1 (5 bases). This CDR3 comprises 16 residues. With 4 bases removed from V and 1 base from J, the gap between germline ends came to 12 bases. Germline-derived CDR1 and CDR2 are SGHNT and YYREEE (reference sequence). In nucleotides, the CDR3 is TGTGCCAGCAGCGGGGGGACGGGTTCCTATAATTCACCCCTCCACTTT. Translated, it gives CASSGGTGSYNSPLHF.

The CDR3 nucleotides are TGTGCCAGCAGCGCACAGGGGACTAGCTACGAGCAGTACTTC. Translation gives CASSAQGTSYEQYF. The chain links TRBV3-1 (or the pseudogene TRBV3-2) to TRBJ2-7; perhaps TRBD2 as D (8 bases). The CDR3 covers 14 residues. Per the germline V gene, CDR1 is LGHDT and CDR2 is YNNKEL (reference sequence). Trimming pared 5 bases from V and 3 bases from J, leaving 14 bases between.

The chain links TRBV27 to TRBJ2-7, with D possibly being TRBD2 (6 bases). The CDR3 consists of 12 residues. V was cut by 3 bases and J by 7 bases, with 10 bases left in between. Germline V CDR1 and CDR2: MNHEY, SMNVEV (reference sequence). The CDR3 region is CASSLVAGEQYF. The CDR3 coding sequence is TGTGCCAGCAGTTTGGTGGCGGGAGAGCAGTACTTC.

V and J are TRBV6-6 and TRBJ1-6; 7 bases align to TRBD1. V shed 11 bases and J 8 bases; nucleotides not matched to a gene: 12. The CDR3 contains 14 residues. Germline CDR1 MNHNY, CDR2 SVGAGI (reference sequence). CDR3: CAGKTGFGDSPLHF. The CDR3 nucleotides read TGTGCCGGAAAGACAGGGTTTGGGGATTCACCCCTCCACTTT.

This sequence joins TRBV19 and TRBJ2-7; 12 bases match TRBD2. J lost 2 bases, V lost 9 bases, and 8 bases had no gene match. Germline V gene lookup returns CDR1 LNHDA and CDR2 SQIVND (reference sequence). The CDR3 is 15 amino acids. The CDR3: CASQRTSGNTYEQYF. Here the CDR3 DNA reads TGTGCCAGCCAACGGACTAGCGGGAATACCTACGAGCAGTACTTC.

Only a few counts were recorded for this clone. The rearrangement uses TRBV18 and TRBJ1-5; no clear D gene. Looked up from germline, CDR1 is KGHSH and CDR2 is LQKENI. This CDR3 contains 17 residues. The ends were cut back, 2 bases at V and 2 bases at J, with 16 bases in the middle. CDR3 nucleotides: TGTGCCAGCTCACCAAATCAAAGCCCCGCTGGCAATCAGCCCCAGCATTTT. It encodes CASSPNQSPAGNQPQHF.